These 20 T cell receptor beta chains were all obtained from the same sample, sequenced in a study of beta chain features in type 1 diabetes. Reverse transcribing all isolated RNA meant expressed TCRB transcripts were sequenced. This table comes from immunoSEQ multiplex PCR, and its TCRdb copy is limited to in-frame clones, with some not included. The sample lists about 410,000 clones; approximately 15% were seen once. Sequencing was done on a sample of naive CD4+ T cells from blood. Receptor source: a man aged 25-45 years in good health.

J is TRBJ1-2 and V is TRBV9, with 12 nucleotides matching TRBD1. CDR1 and CDR2 (germline): SGDLS, YYNGEE. Trimming at V came to 8 bases and at J to 5 bases, leaving 4 bases not matched to a gene. This CDR3 is built from 13 residues. The CDR3 protein is CASAGQGAYGYTF. CDR3 sequence (DNA): TGTGCCAGTGCGGGACAGGGGGCGTATGGCTACACCTTC. Variable domain in full (rest from reference TRBV9 and TRBJ1-2): DSGVTQTPKHLITATGQRVTLRCSPRSGDLSVYWYQQSLDQGLQFLIQYYNGEERAKGNILERFSAQQFPDLHSELNLSSLELGDSALYFCASAGQGAYGYTFGSGTRLTVV.

This clone was detected only a few times. The rearrangement links TRBV7-3 to TRBJ2-1; D not certain. Looked up from germline, CDR1 is SGHTA and CDR2 is FQGTGA. V gave up 1 base and J gave up 6 bases, with 13 bases separating them. This CDR3 has 15 amino acids. CDR3 sequence (DNA): TGTGCCAGCAGCTTAAAGTCTGTGACTTCCAATGAGCAGTTCTTC. Translation gives CASSLKSVTSNEQFF.

J is TRBJ2-1 and V is TRBV5-4; 8 nucleotides align to TRBD2. In germline, CDR1 is SGHNT, CDR2 YYREEE (reference sequence). The length of the CDR3 is 15 residues. After removal of 5 bases from V and 0 bases from J, the junction contained 4 bases not matched to a gene. The CDR3 nucleotides are TGTGCCAGCAGTCCCGGGACTAGCTCCTACAATGAGCAGTTCTTC. Translated: CASSPGTSSYNEQFF.

V usage is TRBV5-1 and J usage is TRBJ2-3; tentatively, D is TRBD2 (6 bases). The CDR3 is 16 residues long. The germline V gene has CDR1 SGHRS and CDR2 YFSETQ. Trimming cost V 2 bases and J 1 base, with 14 bases left between them. DNA for the CDR3: TGCGCCAGCAGCTTTCGGGGGTCAGCCCGCACAGATACGCAGTATTTT. It yields the protein CASSFRGSARTDTQYF.

The gene calls are TRBV5-6 and TRBJ2-4; 8 bases are shared with TRBD1. In germline, CDR1 is SGHDT, CDR2 YYEEEE. The trim removed 5 bases at V and 6 bases at J, leaving 4 bases unmatched. The CDR3 consists of 13 residues. The DNA for the CDR3 is TGTGCCAGCAGACCACAGGGGGGAAACATTCAGTACTTC. It encodes CASRPQGGNIQYF. Complete variable domain (other parts from reference TRBV5-6 and TRBJ2-4): DAGVTQSPTHLIKTRGQQVTLRCSPKSGHDTVSWYQQALGQGPQFIFQYYEEEERQRGNFPDRFSGHQFPNYSSELNVNALLLGDSALYLCASRPQGGNIQYFGAGTRLSVL.

In its sample, this clone was seen a few times. This chain links TRBV29-1 with TRBJ1-2; D call uncertain. This CDR3 has 13 amino acids. From germline, CDR1 is SQVTM and CDR2 ANQGSEA. Trimming removed 7 bases from V and 7 bases from J, with 19 bases in between. The CDR3 loop reads CSAGSGRVVGYTF. CDR3 bases: TGCAGCGCCGGCAGTGGGCGCGTTGTTGGCTACACCTTC.

This clone was counted between two and nine times. This chain uses TRBV7-2 with TRBJ2-1; perhaps TRBD1 as D (7 bases). Germline V gives CDR1 SGHTA, CDR2 FQGNSA. With 0 bases removed from V and 9 bases from J, the gap between germline ends came to 15 bases. There are 15 residues in the CDR3. The CDR3 DNA sequence: TGTGCCAGCAGCTTAGCATGGCAGGGGGGCGGTGAGCAGTTCTTC. Translating it yields CASSLAWQGGGEQFF.

V gene TRBV11-1 combines with J gene TRBJ2-1; tentative D call: TRBD2 (6 bases). The CDR3 runs 18 residues. The germline V and J ends were trimmed by 1 base and 4 bases, with 20 bases remaining between them. CDR1 SGHAT and CDR2 FQDESV come from the germline V gene (reference sequence). The CDR3 region has the DNA TGTGCCAGCAGCTTAGGCGGGACGCCCCGCAGAGTTTACAATGAGCAGTTCTTC. Its protein is CASSLGGTPRRVYNEQFF.

J is TRBJ2-3 and V is TRBV4-2, with D unclear. The CDR3 length is 14 residues. From germline, CDR1 is LGHNA and CDR2 YNFKEQ. Trimming shortened V by 0 bases and J by 14 bases, and 18 bases separated the two germline ends. The CDR3 region is CASSQDSIPLGGYF. DNA of the CDR3: TGTGCCAGCAGCCAAGATTCCATCCCCCTGGGTGGGTATTTT.

In this sample, this clone turned up a few times. The chain couples TRBV6-5 to TRBJ2-7; D possibly corresponds to TRBD1 (6 bases). The germline V gene has CDR1 MNHEY and CDR2 SVGAGI. Deletions cut 6 bases from V and 1 base from J, with 13 bases between. There are 14 residues in the CDR3. The CDR3 region is CASSRVGTSYEQYF. In nucleotides, the CDR3 is TGTGCCAGCAGCCGCGTGGGGACATCCTACGAGCAGTACTTC.

This clone came up a few times. The CDR3 protein is CASSLPPPRGETQYF. As DNA, the CDR3 is TGTGCCAGTAGTCTACCCCCCCCACGAGGGGAGACCCAGTACTTC. This chain connects TRBV19 to TRBJ2-5; D is perhaps TRBD2 (5 bases). This CDR3 region has 15 residues. Trimming removed 5 bases at V and 5 bases at J, with 18 bases between. From germline, CDR1 is LNHDA and CDR2 SQIVND (reference sequence).

This rearrangement joins TRBV15 to TRBJ2-2; TRBD1 matches 10 bases. The CDR3 totals 17 residues. V lost 3 bases and J lost 3; bases outside the gene matches: 7. Germline CDR1 LNHNV, CDR2 YYDKDF (reference sequence). CDR3 region: CATSSRGQGRDTGELFF. The CDR3 nucleotides are TGTGCCACCAGCAGCCGGGGACAGGGGCGGGACACCGGGGAGCTGTTTTTT.

This chain uses TRBV15 with TRBJ1-5; 9 bases match TRBD1. CDR3 size: 18 residues. Germline V gene sequence: CDR1 LNHNV, CDR2 YYDKDF (reference sequence). After removal of 0 bases from V and 7 bases from J, the junction contained 13 bases not matched to a gene. This CDR3 is CATSRDRRSTGGRQPQHF. For the CDR3, the DNA is TGTGCCACCAGCAGAGATCGACGTTCAACAGGGGGCCGGCAGCCCCAGCATTTT.

This clone turned up a few times. This chain joins TRBV29-1 and TRBJ2-3, with 12 bases matching TRBD2. Germline assignment: CDR1 SQVTM and CDR2 ANQGSEA. This CDR3 contains 14 residues. J was trimmed by 6 bases and V by 7 bases; bases with no gene match: 8. The CDR3 nucleotides are TGCAGCGGTCAAGGACTAGCGGGATTTGATACGCAGTATTTT. This codes for CSGQGLAGFDTQYF.

This chain connects TRBV2 to TRBJ2-3, with a possible D match to TRBD2 (6 bases). Germline assignment: CDR1 SNHLY and CDR2 FYNNEI. The CDR3 extends over 14 amino acids. V lost 4 bases and J lost 1, with 9 bases in between. The CDR3 sequence: CASSAVAGTDTQYF. DNA for the CDR3: TGTGCCAGCAGTGCGGTAGCGGGCACAGATACGCAGTATTTT.

The DNA for the CDR3 is TGTGCCAGCAGCTTAGGGCGGCAAGCTAACTATGGCTACACCTTC. Translated, it gives CASSLGRQANYGYTF. The genes are TRBV7-9 and TRBJ1-2; D unresolved. V gave up 1 base and J gave up 0 bases, with 9 bases separating them. The CDR3 consists of 15 residues. Germline CDR1 reads SEHNR; CDR2 reads FQNEAQ (reference sequence).

V gene TRBV15 combines with J gene TRBJ2-1; the match to TRBD2 covers 9 bases. The CDR3 has 15 amino acids. V was pared by 1 base and J by 8 bases, with 6 bases of the junction left unmatched. The germline gives CDR1 LNHNV, CDR2 YYDKDF (reference sequence). DNA for the CDR3: TGTGCCACCAGCAGAGGCCTAGCGGGATCAGATGAGCAGTTCTTC. Translating gives CATSRGLAGSDEQFF.

This clone was recorded a few times. This rearrangement joins TRBV7-9 to TRBJ2-1; tentative D call: TRBD1 (5 bases). The germline V gene encodes CDR1 SEHNR and CDR2 FQNEAQ (reference sequence). Deletions cut 5 bases from V and 8 bases from J, with 22 bases between. CDR3 length: 16 amino acids. Written as DNA, the CDR3 is TGTGCCAGCAGCCCCTCTGGGGCGCGACTCCACGATGAGCAGTTCTTC. It yields the protein CASSPSGARLHDEQFF.

This clone has more than one count but fewer than ten. The chain uses TRBV9 and TRBJ2-7, with 7 bases fitting TRBD1. The CDR3 length is 16 residues. CDR1 is SGDLS and CDR2 is YYNGEE in the germline V gene. Trimming removed 4 bases from V and 0 bases from J; junction bases left unmatched: 10. CDR3 sequence: CASSREGTASSYEQYF. The CDR3 nucleotides are TGTGCCAGCAGCAGAGAAGGGACAGCCAGCTCCTACGAGCAGTACTTC.

This chain links TRBV9 with TRBJ2-1; 8 positions match TRBD1. CDR1 SGDLS and CDR2 YYNGEE come from the germline V gene. The ends lost 4 bases at V and 7 bases at J; junction bases unmatched: 16. The CDR3 sequence is 17 residues long. In nucleotides, the CDR3 is TGTGCCAGCAGCTTTACGATCGCCGGACAGGGTAGAAATGAGCAGTTCTTC. This gives the protein CASSFTIAGQGRNEQFF.